The 32 T cell receptor beta chains below come from one sample, sequenced in a study of blood T cell repertoires in COVID-19. Using immunoSEQ multiplex PCR, the repertoire was profiled, and TCRdb retains in-frame clones only, with some absent. The profile covers about 150,000 clones, with more than 75% appearing a single time and roughly 4.2% taken by the ten largest. Material: peripheral blood. The receptors come from a man aged 55 to 69 with acute or convalescent COVID-19.

This CDR3 reads CASSGGQGDQPQHF. The CDR3 coding sequence is TGTGCCAGCAGTGGCGGACAGGGCGATCAGCCCCAGCATTTT. The V and J genes are TRBV6-6 and TRBJ1-5, with 8 bases aligning to TRBD1. This CDR3 comprises 14 residues. CDR1 and CDR2 from the germline V gene are MNHNY and SVGAGI (reference sequence). The V and J ends lost 5 bases and 5 bases, in that order; junction bases with no gene match: 5.

This clone was seen ten or more times. The chain couples TRBV28 to TRBJ2-7; TRBD2 aligns across 13 bases. The CDR3 covers 18 residues. Germline V gives CDR1 MDHEN, CDR2 SYDVKM. Germline trimming cut 1 base from V and 0 bases from J; bases unmatched to any gene: 6. The CDR3 spells CASSLFGTSGITSYEQYF. CDR3 nucleotide sequence: TGTGCCAGCAGTTTATTTGGGACTAGCGGGATCACCTCCTACGAGCAGTACTTC.

J is TRBJ2-7 and V is TRBV18; 11 bases match TRBD1. CDR3 size: 14 residues. J lost 7 bases, V lost 2 bases, and 4 bases had no gene match. Germline loops: CDR1 KGHSH, CDR2 LQKENI. CDR3 DNA: TGTGCCAGCTCACCAGGACAGGGGGCGCAGGAGCAGTACTTC. This sequence encodes CASSPGQGAQEQYF.

V gene TRBV10-3 combines with J gene TRBJ2-7, with 15 bases aligning to TRBD2. CDR3 length: 18 amino acids. With 3 bases clipped from V and 0 bases from J, the junction kept 6 bases outside the gene matches. From germline, CDR1 is ENHRY and CDR2 SYGVKD. The DNA for the CDR3 is TGTGCCATCAGTGAAACCGGGACTAGCGGGAGGTCCTCCTACGAGCAGTACTTC. It specifies CAISETGTSGRSSYEQYF.

The chain combines TRBV6-5 with TRBJ2-7; D is unresolved. Trimming removed 7 bases at V and 2 bases at J, with 18 bases between. This CDR3 spans 15 amino acids. CDR1 is MNHEY and CDR2 is SVGAGI in the germline V gene. CDR3 in DNA: TGTGCCAGCAATGTGGCAGGTCGATTCACCTACGAGCAGTACTTC. This translates into CASNVAGRFTYEQYF.

The chain employs TRBV5-1 and TRBJ2-1; perhaps TRBD1 as D (5 bases). Trimming left V 0 bases short and J 4 bases short, with 11 bases between. In germline, CDR1 is SGHRS, CDR2 YFSETQ. The length of the CDR3 is 15 residues. The CDR3 reads CASSLEGPEYNEQFF. The CDR3 DNA reads as TGCGCCAGCAGCTTGGAGGGGCCAGAGTACAATGAGCAGTTCTTC.

The chain carries TRBV7-8 and TRBJ2-1; TRBD2 aligns across 7 bases. The CDR3 has 15 amino acids. Looked up from germline, CDR1 is SGHVS and CDR2 is FQNEAQ. After removal of 5 bases from V and 7 bases from J, the junction contained 11 bases not matched to a gene. In DNA, the CDR3 is TGTGCCAGCAGCCACGGATGGGAGGGCCGGAATGAGCAGTTCTTC. This gives the protein CASSHGWEGRNEQFF.

In its sample, this clone was seen a few times. The genes are TRBV11-3 and TRBJ2-1; TRBD2 agrees at 14 bases. V gave up 5 bases and J gave up 3 bases; unmatched junction bases: 3. The germline V gene has CDR1 SGHNT and CDR2 YENEEA. The length of the CDR3 is 16 residues. The CDR3 coding sequence is TGTGCCAGCAGCCCCGGGACTAGCGGGAGCTACAATGAGCAGTTCTTC. Translating gives CASSPGTSGSYNEQFF.

This chain connects TRBV19 to TRBJ2-5, with 7 bases identical to TRBD2. In germline, CDR1 is LNHDA, CDR2 SQIVND (reference sequence). V gave up 4 bases and J gave up 4 bases; unmatched junction bases: 3. The CDR3 consists of 13 residues. The CDR3 protein is CASSREGGETQYF. The CDR3, as DNA: TGTGCCAGTAGTAGGGAGGGCGGAGAGACCCAGTACTTC.

The count of this clone is one. The chain recombines TRBV6-4 with TRBJ2-3; the match to TRBD2 covers 9 bases. Per germline, CDR1 MRHNA and CDR2 SNTAGT. After removal of 6 bases from V and 5 bases from J, the junction contained 3 bases not matched to a gene. The CDR3 loop spans 13 amino acids. CDR3 loop: CASSSLAGDTQYF. The CDR3 DNA is TGTGCCAGCAGCTCACTAGCGGGAGATACGCAGTATTTT.

This clone appeared a single time. In DNA, the CDR3 is TGTGCCAGCAGCGGACTAGCGGGAGACGTCACCGGGGAGCTGTTTTTT. Translated, it gives CASSGLAGDVTGELFF. The genes are TRBV9 and TRBJ2-2; 12 nucleotides match TRBD2. Germline CDR1 SGDLS, CDR2 YYNGEE. The length of the CDR3 is 16 residues. The junction had 4 bases not matched to a gene; V was cut back by 3 bases and J by 4 bases.

CDR3 protein: CAWSLPGNTIYF. The CDR3 coding sequence is TGTGCCTGGAGCCTACCCGGAAACACCATATATTTT. The chain joins TRBV30 to TRBJ1-3, with D unresolved. Trimming shortened V by 3 bases and J by 4 bases, and 7 bases separated the two germline ends. The CDR3 length is 12 residues. Germline values: CDR1 GTSNPN, CDR2 SVGIG (reference sequence). Full variable domain (missing parts from reference TRBV30 and TRBJ1-3): SQTIHQWPATLVQPVGSPLSLECTVEGTSNPNLYWYRQAAGRGLQLLFYSVGIGQISSEVPQNLSASRPQDRQFILSSKKLLLSDSGFYLCAWSLPGNTIYFGEGSWLTVV.

The CDR3 reads CASSFRGGSEQYF. DNA for the CDR3: TGTGCCAGCAGCTTTAGAGGAGGGAGCGAGCAGTACTTC. The gene calls are TRBV9 and TRBJ2-7; D perhaps matches TRBD2 (6 bases). The ends were cut back, 4 bases at V and 6 bases at J, with 14 bases in the middle. In germline, CDR1 is SGDLS, CDR2 YYNGEE. The length of the CDR3 is 13 residues.

The sample holds a few counts of this clone. This chain connects TRBV12-3 or TRBV12-4 to TRBJ1-2; 7 bases match TRBD1. J was trimmed by 13 bases and V by 1 base; bases with no gene match: 9. This CDR3 contains 13 residues. The CDR3 spells CASSLGQGRDCTF. As DNA, the CDR3 is TGTGCCAGCAGTTTAGGACAGGGAAGGGACTGCACCTTC.

V is TRBV10-2 and J is TRBJ2-7, with 7 bases fitting TRBD1. Germline loops: CDR1 WSHSY, CDR2 SAAADI. Trimming removed 7 bases from V and 3 bases from J; junction bases left unmatched: 0. CDR3 length: 11 amino acids. CDR3 amino acids: CASTGGYEQYF. The CDR3 DNA sequence: TGCGCCAGCACAGGGGGCTACGAGCAGTACTTC.

The V and J genes are TRBV3-1 (or the pseudogene TRBV3-2) and TRBJ2-1, with D maybe TRBD2 (5 bases). CDR1 and CDR2 (germline): LGHDT, YNNKEL (reference sequence). Trimming stripped 1 base from V and 15 bases from J, with 22 bases between. CDR3 length: 15 amino acids. CDR3: CASSQVLGVGPGVFF. The DNA of the CDR3 is TGTGCCAGCAGCCAAGTTCTAGGTGTTGGACCCGGGGTGTTCTTC.

V and J are TRBV15 and TRBJ2-7, with 8 bases identical to TRBD1. The CDR3 covers 17 residues. The J segment lost 7 bases and the V segment lost 0 bases, leaving 14 bases of the junction unmatched. Germline V gives CDR1 LNHNV, CDR2 YYDKDF (reference sequence). The CDR3 protein is CATSRDIAGTGLDEQYF. The CDR3 region has the DNA TGTGCCACCAGCAGAGACATCGCCGGGACAGGTCTGGATGAGCAGTACTTC.

CDR3 amino acids: CASRPGLAGGHSTDTQYF. The CDR3 coding sequence is TGTGCCAGTCGACCGGGACTAGCGGGGGGTCATAGCACAGATACGCAGTATTTT. V and J are TRBV19 and TRBJ2-3; 15 nucleotides agree with TRBD2. V trimming: 8 bases; J trimming: 0 bases; junction bases outside the gene matches: 9. CDR3 length: 18 residues. CDR1 and CDR2 from the germline V gene are LNHDA and SQIVND (reference sequence).

The chain links TRBV5-1 to TRBJ1-4; no definite D call. CDR1 is SGHRS and CDR2 is YFSETQ in the germline V gene. The V end lost 3 bases, the J end lost 5 bases, and 14 bases lay between the germline ends. This CDR3 has 15 residues. The CDR3 sequence: CASSSDAGGNEKLFF. CDR3 nucleotides: TGCGCCAGCAGCTCGGACGCAGGCGGGAATGAAAAACTGTTTTTT. Filled out from reference TRBV5-1 and TRBJ1-4, the complete variable domain reads KAGVTQTPRYLIKTRGQQVTLSCSPISGHRSVSWYQQTPGQGLQFLFEYFSETQRNKGNFPGRFSGRQFSNSRSEMNVSTLELGDSALYLCASSSDAGGNEKLFFGSGTQLSVL.

The chain joins TRBV5-1 to TRBJ2-3; D is possibly TRBD2 (6 bases). With 7 bases removed from V and 5 bases from J, the gap between germline ends came to 14 bases. CDR3 length equals 13 residues. Germline-derived CDR1 and CDR2 are SGHRS and YFSETQ. The CDR3 here is CASSGGGKDTQYF. The CDR3 coding sequence is TGCGCCAGCTCCGGGGGTGGGAAAGATACGCAGTATTTT.

The chain carries TRBV28 and TRBJ2-7; D might be TRBD1 (6 bases). Per germline, CDR1 MDHEN and CDR2 SYDVKM. The CDR3 runs 14 residues. Trimming shortened V by 5 bases and J by 3 bases, and 14 bases separated the two germline ends. CDR3: CASSPLSDSYEQYF. Written as DNA, the CDR3 is TGTGCCAGCAGTCCGCTCTCGGACAGCTACGAGCAGTACTTC.

This clone was counted between two and nine times. The chain employs TRBV29-1 and TRBJ2-2; perhaps TRBD2 as D (5 bases). Germline V lookup: CDR1 SQVTM, CDR2 ANQGSEA. The V end was cut by 6 bases, the J end by 6 bases, with 14 bases between. This CDR3 is built from 13 residues. The CDR3 DNA reads as TGCAGCGTAACTAGAAGTGTAGCCGGGGAGCTGTTTTTT. Its translation is CSVTRSVAGELFF.

V is TRBV7-8 and J is TRBJ2-7, with 13 positions matching TRBD2. The CDR3 extends over 14 amino acids. The trim removed 4 bases at V and 6 bases at J, leaving 3 bases unmatched. In germline, CDR1 is SGHVS, CDR2 FQNEAQ. The CDR3 loop is CASSYGLAGVEQYF. CDR3 in DNA: TGTGCCAGCAGCTACGGACTAGCGGGAGTCGAGCAGTACTTC. Full variable domain (outside the CDR3, taken from reference TRBV7-8 and TRBJ2-7): GAGVSQSPRYKVAKRGQDVALRCDPISGHVSLFWYQQALGQGPEFLTYFQNEAQLDKSGLPSDRFFAERPEGSVSTLKIQRTQQEDSAVYLCASSYGLAGVEQYFGPGTRLTVT.

This sequence joins TRBV12-5 and TRBJ2-1; 7 bases map to TRBD2. Trimming at V came to 1 base and at J to 7 bases, leaving 25 bases not matched to a gene. The CDR3 length is 21 residues. Germline assignment: CDR1 LGHNT and CDR2 FRNRAP. Written as DNA, the CDR3 is TGTGCTAGTGGTTTGGCCCCCCGGTTGGGGTATACGCGGACGCGGGGGAATGAGCAGTTCTTC. Translation gives CASGLAPRLGYTRTRGNEQFF.

V gene TRBV11-2 combines with J gene TRBJ1-4; D is undetermined. Germline V lookup: CDR1 SGHAT, CDR2 FQNNGV. The CDR3 totals 14 residues. Trimming pared 1 base from V and 7 bases from J, leaving 10 bases between. In nucleotides, the CDR3 is TGTGCCAGCAGCTTAGGGCTAGAAAGTGAAAAACTGTTTTTT. Translated: CASSLGLESEKLFF.

This sequence joins TRBV11-1 and TRBJ1-2, with TRBD1 as a possible D gene (5 bases). The ends were cut back, 3 bases at V and 5 bases at J, with 16 bases in the middle. Germline-derived CDR1 and CDR2 are SGHAT and FQDESV (reference sequence). This CDR3 region has 15 residues. CDR3 amino acids: CASSLLPGPSYGYTF. Written as DNA, the CDR3 is TGTGCCAGCAGCTTGCTCCCAGGGCCTTCTTATGGCTACACCTTC.

The chain links TRBV19 to TRBJ1-1; TRBD1 aligns across 8 bases. Trimming at V came to 6 bases and at J to 4 bases, leaving 7 bases not matched to a gene. Germline V gene data show CDR1 as LNHDA and CDR2 as SQIVND (reference sequence). The CDR3 covers 14 residues. The CDR3 nucleotides read TGTGCCAGTAGAGTATTGGACAGGGCCACTGAAGCTTTCTTT. This codes for CASRVLDRATEAFF.

This clone was picked up a small number of times. V is TRBV5-4 and J is TRBJ1-6; the match to TRBD1 covers 7 bases. This CDR3 is 14 amino acids long. Germline assignment: CDR1 SGHNT and CDR2 YYREEE (reference sequence). J lost 13 bases, V lost 5 bases, and 12 bases had no gene match. CDR3 protein: CASREGTAQKPLHF. CDR3 nucleotides: TGTGCCAGCAGGGAAGGGACAGCGCAGAAGCCCCTCCACTTT.

The sample holds a few counts of this clone. This chain connects TRBV5-6 to TRBJ2-7; 10 bases are shared with TRBD2. The V segment lost 4 bases and the J segment 3 bases; nucleotides outside the gene matches: 13. Germline lookup yields CDR1 SGHDT and CDR2 YYEEEE. The CDR3 spans 17 residues. CDR3 residues: CASSPSGLAGEVYEQYF. CDR3 sequence (DNA): TGTGCCAGCAGCCCAAGTGGGCTAGCGGGAGAAGTCTACGAGCAGTACTTC. The complete variable domain, with remaining parts taken from reference TRBV5-6 and TRBJ2-7, reads DAGVTQSPTHLIKTRGQQVTLRCSPKSGHDTVSWYQQALGQGPQFIFQYYEEEERQRGNFPDRFSGHQFPNYSSELNVNALLLGDSALYLCASSPSGLAGEVYEQYFGPGTRLTVT.

In its sample, this clone was seen a few times. The chain employs TRBV18 and TRBJ1-3; 8 bases map to TRBD1. This CDR3 is 15 amino acids long. Germline V gene data show CDR1 as KGHSH and CDR2 as LQKENI. V was clipped by 3 bases and J by 4 bases; unmatched bases: 5. CDR3 loop: CASSPNRGEGNTIYF. The CDR3 bases are TGTGCCAGCTCACCTAACAGGGGGGAAGGAAACACCATATATTTT.

The chain recombines TRBV27 with TRBJ2-7; D perhaps matches TRBD1 (5 bases). The V gene's germline CDR1 is MNHEY and CDR2 SMNVEV (reference sequence). CDR3 length: 15 residues. Trimming removed 4 bases at V and 6 bases at J, with 19 bases between. This CDR3 reads CASSSTAGKGPEQYF. The CDR3 DNA is TGTGCCAGCAGTTCAACTGCAGGGAAGGGGCCCGAGCAGTACTTC.

The gene calls are TRBV18 and TRBJ1-5; D unclear. In germline, CDR1 is KGHSH, CDR2 LQKENI. The CDR3 is made up of 16 amino acids. Trimming removed 2 bases from V and 0 bases from J, with 11 bases in between. The CDR3 reads CASSPEGLGSNQPQHF. The CDR3 bases are TGTGCCAGCTCACCAGAGGGTCTCGGTAGCAATCAGCCCCAGCATTTT. The complete variable domain, with remaining parts taken from reference TRBV18 and TRBJ1-5, reads NAGVMQNPRHLVRRRGQEARLRCSPMKGHSHVYWYRQLPEEGLKFMVYLQKENIIDESGMPKERFSAEFPKEGPSILRIQQVVRGDSAAYFCASSPEGLGSNQPQHFGDGTRLSIL.